The 24 T cell receptor beta chains below all came from one sample that was sequenced in a study of T cell responses to AZD1222 COVID-19 vaccine. Clones were sequenced by immunoSEQ multiplex PCR, and TCRdb holds only the in-frame ones, with some missing. Of about 100,000 clones in the sample, nearly 90% were seen once. Here the sequenced sample was peripheral blood, taken 28 days after the second AZD1222 dose. These TCRs come from an adult who received the AZD1222 COVID-19 vaccine.

This sequence joins TRBV6-5 and TRBJ1-2, with 7 bases fitting TRBD1. In germline, CDR1 is MNHEY, CDR2 SVGAGI. Trimming at V came to 5 bases and at J to 2 bases, leaving 2 bases not matched to a gene. The CDR3 has 13 amino acids. CDR3 protein: CASSTTGNYGYTF. CDR3 DNA: TGTGCCAGCAGTACGACAGGGAACTATGGCTACACCTTC.

This chain uses TRBV15 with TRBJ1-3; a weak D match, TRBD1 (6 bases). The CDR3 extends over 17 amino acids. Between the trimmed V and J ends, which lost 0 bases and 3 bases, there was a span of 15 bases. The germline V gene has CDR1 LNHNV and CDR2 YYDKDF (reference sequence). The CDR3 bases are TGTGCCACCAGCAGAGATGTGCGGGGGGCGCGTGGAAACACCATATATTTT. Its translation is CATSRDVRGARGNTIYF.

J is TRBJ1-1 and V is TRBV7-9, with a possible D match to TRBD1 (6 bases). Germline V CDR1 and CDR2: SEHNR, FQNEAQ (reference sequence). The CDR3 has 17 residues. Trimming removed 2 bases from V and 2 bases from J, with 18 bases in between. The DNA for the CDR3 is TGTGCCAGCAGCTTAAGTTCGGGACATCTCCTTAACACTGAAGCTTTCTTT. Translating gives CASSLSSGHLLNTEAFF.

V gene TRBV15 combines with J gene TRBJ2-7; D is unclear. Trimming took off 0 bases at V and 3 bases at J, with 6 bases between the two ends. This CDR3 region has 13 residues. The germline CDR1 and CDR2 sequences are LNHNV and YYDKDF (reference sequence). In DNA form, the CDR3 reads TGTGCCACCAGCAGAGATTTGGGCTACGAGCAGTACTTC. This gives the protein CATSRDLGYEQYF.

V usage is TRBV7-9 and J usage is TRBJ2-7; D is possibly TRBD1 (5 bases). Trimming removed 1 base at V and 1 base at J, with 8 bases between. The CDR3 is made up of 14 amino acids. Germline V gives CDR1 SEHNR, CDR2 FQNEAQ (reference sequence). The CDR3 DNA sequence: TGTGCCAGCAGCTTAGTTGCAGGGTCCTACGAGCAGTACTTC. Amino acid sequence: CASSLVAGSYEQYF.

The chain links TRBV25-1 to TRBJ2-7; TRBD1 is a possible D gene (6 bases). CDR3 length: 17 amino acids. The V gene's germline CDR1 is MGHDK and CDR2 SYGVNS. The V gene lost 2 bases and the J gene lost 4 bases, with 21 bases spanning the gap. In nucleotides, the CDR3 is TGTGCCAGCAGTGAAGCCCCCCCGGGCAGGGGAAGTTACGAGCAGTACTTC. This encodes CASSEAPPGRGSYEQYF.

The chain is built from TRBV7-8 and TRBJ2-6; unclear D gene. V was shortened by 5 bases and J by 2 bases, with 4 bases between the two germline ends. Germline loops: CDR1 SGHVS, CDR2 FQNEAQ. The CDR3 has 13 amino acids. CDR3: CASSHPGANVLTF. The CDR3 DNA reads as TGTGCCAGCAGCCATCCTGGGGCCAACGTCCTGACTTTC.

Written as DNA, the CDR3 is TGTGCCAGCAGTCCACAGGCCTGGCAAGAGACCCAGTACTTC. Protein product: CASSPQAWQETQYF. The V call is TRBV6-4, the J call TRBJ2-5; possibly TRBD1 for D (5 bases). From germline, CDR1 is MRHNA and CDR2 SNTAGT. V lost 5 bases, J lost 2 bases, and 12 bases lay in between. This CDR3 has 14 amino acids.

The CDR3 loop reads CASSYSIQGNGYTF. In nucleotides, the CDR3 is TGTGCCAGCAGTTACTCGATTCAGGGCAATGGCTACACCTTC. The chain joins TRBV6-5 to TRBJ1-2, with a possible D match to TRBD1 (5 bases). Germline CDR1 MNHEY, CDR2 SVGAGI. The CDR3 runs 14 residues. V shed 0 bases and J shed 6 bases, with 11 bases lying between them.

The chain recombines TRBV9 with TRBJ2-3, with TRBD1 matching 8 bases. Per the germline V gene, CDR1 is SGDLS and CDR2 is YYNGEE. The junction had 9 bases not matched to a gene; V was cut back by 0 bases and J by 3 bases. The CDR3 has 17 amino acids. The DNA for the CDR3 is TGTGCCAGCAGCGTAGGGGCAGGGGGCACCTTAACAGATACGCAGTATTTT. It specifies CASSVGAGGTLTDTQYF.

The chain combines TRBV19 with TRBJ1-4, with TRBD1 identical over 8 bases. In germline, CDR1 is LNHDA, CDR2 SQIVND (reference sequence). This CDR3 is built from 14 residues. The V and J ends lost 4 bases and 7 bases, in that order; junction bases with no gene match: 5. This chain's CDR3 is CASSNQGAVEKLFF. The DNA for the CDR3 is TGTGCCAGTAGTAATCAGGGGGCCGTTGAAAAACTGTTTTTT.

V and J are TRBV9 and TRBJ2-7, with D possibly TRBD2 on 6 matching bases. The germline V and J ends were trimmed by 2 bases and 2 bases, with 11 bases remaining between them. Germline loops: CDR1 SGDLS, CDR2 YYNGEE. The CDR3 spans 14 residues. CDR3: CASSVGGAPYEQYF. The CDR3 bases are TGTGCCAGCAGCGTGGGAGGAGCCCCCTACGAGCAGTACTTC.

This chain links TRBV6-5 with TRBJ1-6; D is ambiguous. The length of the CDR3 is 14 residues. Germline loops: CDR1 MNHEY, CDR2 SVGAGI. Trimming shortened V by 10 bases and J by 5 bases, and 15 bases separated the two germline ends. The CDR3 is CATSRPGDNSPLHF. In nucleotides, the CDR3 is TGTGCCACCTCACGGCCTGGTGATAATTCACCCCTCCACTTT.

This chain's CDR3 is CASSWQGETEAFF. CDR3 sequence (DNA): TGCGCCAGCAGCTGGCAGGGCGAGACTGAAGCTTTCTTT. The chain uses TRBV5-1 and TRBJ1-1; D might be TRBD1 (5 bases). The CDR3 totals 13 residues. Looked up from germline, CDR1 is SGHRS and CDR2 is YFSETQ. Trimming stripped 3 bases from V and 5 bases from J, with 11 bases between.

The chain links TRBV6-2 or TRBV6-3 to TRBJ1-2; D not resolved. The CDR3 is 13 amino acids. Germline assignment: CDR1 MNHEY and CDR2 SVGEGT. V was clipped by 0 bases and J by 3 bases, with 5 bases between them. The CDR3: CASSYSNYYGYTF. The CDR3 DNA reads as TGTGCCAGCAGTTACTCAAACTACTATGGCTACACCTTC.

The J gene is TRBJ1-2, the V gene TRBV5-4; 7 nucleotides agree with TRBD1. V trimming: 0 bases; J trimming: 3 bases; junction bases outside the gene matches: 2. The CDR3 runs 14 residues. The germline gives CDR1 SGHNT, CDR2 YYREEE (reference sequence). CDR3 DNA sequence: TGTGCCAGCAGCTTGGGACAGGGAGACTATGGCTACACCTTC. Protein sequence: CASSLGQGDYGYTF.

The rearrangement uses TRBV7-9 and TRBJ1-4; TRBD1 agrees at 8 bases. Germline CDR1 is SEHNR and CDR2 is FQNEAQ (reference sequence). The CDR3 contains 15 residues. V trimming: 3 bases; J trimming: 4 bases; junction bases outside the gene matches: 4. The CDR3 DNA sequence: TGTGCCAGCAGCTTCGGGACAGGTGTTAATGAAAAACTGTTTTTT. It is translated as CASSFGTGVNEKLFF.

The V call is TRBV7-9, the J call TRBJ2-3, with D possibly being TRBD2 (6 bases). Trimming cost V 2 bases and J 1 base, with 7 bases left between them. The CDR3 is 14 amino acids. Per germline, CDR1 SEHNR and CDR2 FQNEAQ (reference sequence). CDR3 sequence reads: CASSLRGGTDTQYF. CDR3 bases: TGTGCCAGCAGCTTACGCGGGGGCACAGATACGCAGTATTTT.

The V gene is TRBV19, the J gene TRBJ1-5; the match to TRBD1 covers 7 bases. Losses at the gene ends were 5 bases for V and 2 bases for J; bases not matched to a gene: 9. This CDR3 is built from 16 residues. Germline CDR1 reads LNHDA; CDR2 reads SQIVND (reference sequence). This CDR3 is CASSGGTDLGNQPQHF. The CDR3 DNA reads as TGTGCCAGTAGTGGGGGGACAGATCTCGGCAATCAGCCCCAGCATTTT.

The rearrangement uses TRBV5-1 and TRBJ2-5; D possibly matches TRBD1 or TRBD2 (5 bases each). From germline, CDR1 is SGHRS and CDR2 YFSETQ. The CDR3 is made up of 15 amino acids. V lost 0 bases, J lost 4 bases, and 13 bases lay in between. The CDR3 nucleotides read TGCGCCAGCAGCTTGGCCCCCGGGGCTTCAGAGACCCAGTACTTC. This gives the protein CASSLAPGASETQYF.

The CDR3 loop is CATSERGEKLFF. CDR3 nucleotides: TGTGCCACCAGTGAAAGGGGGGAAAAACTGTTTTTT. The rearrangement uses TRBV24-1 and TRBJ1-4; TRBD1 is a possible D gene (6 bases). The CDR3 runs to 12 residues. The germline V gene has CDR1 KGHDR and CDR2 SFDVKD. Trimming cost V 4 bases and J 8 bases, with 7 bases left between them.

The chain carries TRBV29-1 and TRBJ2-5; D is perhaps TRBD1 (6 bases). Germline CDR1 is SQVTM and CDR2 is ANQGSEA. Trimming stripped 4 bases from V and 1 base from J, with 16 bases between. CDR3 length: 15 residues. The CDR3, as DNA: TGCAGCGTTGGGACAGTCTTATCGTCCCAAGAGACCCAGTACTTC. Protein: CSVGTVLSSQETQYF.

This rearrangement joins TRBV10-2 to TRBJ1-1; 8 positions agree with TRBD1. Germline trimming cut 7 bases from V and 4 bases from J; bases unmatched to any gene: 8. This CDR3 is 14 amino acids long. CDR1 is WSHSY and CDR2 is SAAADI in the germline V gene. The CDR3 DNA reads as TGCGCCAGCAAGAGTCTCGGACAGGGCACTGAAGCTTTCTTT. It translates to CASKSLGQGTEAFF.

This clone was found a few times. This chain joins TRBV5-1 and TRBJ1-6; D call uncertain. V lost 4 bases, J lost 12 bases, and 14 bases lay in between. The CDR3 has 13 residues. From germline, CDR1 is SGHRS and CDR2 YFSETQ. In DNA form, the CDR3 reads TGCGCCAGCAGCCTGCAGACCGATAAACCCCTCCACTTT. It encodes CASSLQTDKPLHF.